One and the same sample provided the 18 T cell receptor beta chains below, sequenced in a study of blood T cell repertoires in COVID-19. The assay was immunoSEQ multiplex PCR, and TCRdb's table has in-frame clones only and misses some. The sample lists approximately 140,000 clones, about 89% occurring once. The specimen sequenced was peripheral blood. These receptors came from a man between 50 and 59 years old with active or convalescent COVID-19.

The chain recombines TRBV19 with TRBJ2-3; D call uncertain. The V gene's germline CDR1 is LNHDA and CDR2 SQIVND (reference sequence). This CDR3 spans 12 amino acids. The V end lost 4 bases, the J end lost 4 bases, and 6 bases lay between the germline ends. This chain's CDR3 is CASSNRADTQYF. CDR3 coding DNA: TGTGCCAGTAGTAACCGGGCAGATACGCAGTATTTT. The full variable domain, its missing parts supplied by reference TRBV19 and TRBJ2-3, is DGGITQSPKYLFRKEGQNVTLSCEQNLNHDAMYWYRQDPGQGLRLIYYSQIVNDFQKGDIAEGYSVSREKKESFPLTVTSAQKNPTAFYLCASSNRADTQYFGPGTRLTVL.

The sample holds a few counts of this clone. This rearrangement joins TRBV6-5 to TRBJ2-7, with 8 bases aligning to TRBD1. The CDR3 length is 14 residues. After removal of 7 bases from V and 4 bases from J, the junction contained 9 bases not matched to a gene. Germline V gene sequence: CDR1 MNHEY, CDR2 SVGAGI. The CDR3 bases are TGTGCCAGCACCCCCCGGGACAGGCGTTACGAGCAGTACTTC. Encoded protein: CASTPRDRRYEQYF.

The chain is built from TRBV5-4 and TRBJ1-2, with TRBD1 as a possible D gene (6 bases). The CDR3 covers 14 residues. From germline, CDR1 is SGHNT and CDR2 YYREEE (reference sequence). Trimming cost V 4 bases and J 6 bases, with 16 bases left between them. The CDR3 is CASSGGGGINGYTF. CDR3 sequence (DNA): TGTGCCAGCAGCGGGGGGGGCGGAATAAATGGCTACACCTTC.

The chain has TRBV28 and TRBJ2-5; 12 bases match TRBD2. V gave up 2 bases and J gave up 7 bases; unmatched junction bases: 14. From germline, CDR1 is MDHEN and CDR2 SYDVKM. The CDR3 is 18 residues long. The CDR3 bases are TGTGCCAGCAGTTTAGGGCCGGGACTAGCGGGCTCGAGAACGACCCAGTACTTC. The encoded protein is CASSLGPGLAGSRTTQYF.

This clone has more than one count but fewer than ten. The V call is TRBV10-1, the J call TRBJ2-7; no reliable D call. CDR3 length equals 12 residues. The germline V and J ends were trimmed by 6 bases and 4 bases, with 10 bases remaining between them. Germline V gives CDR1 WNHNN, CDR2 SYGVQD (reference sequence). This CDR3 reads CASRAADYEQYF. In nucleotides, the CDR3 is TGCGCCAGCAGGGCCGCCGATTACGAGCAGTACTTC.

V gene TRBV10-3 combines with J gene TRBJ1-3; D gene unclear. The germline CDR1 and CDR2 sequences are ENHRY and SYGVKD. The V end lost 7 bases, the J end lost 6 bases, and 16 bases lay between the germline ends. This CDR3 comprises 14 residues. The CDR3 coding sequence is TGTGCCATCACCGAGGGTATTAACTTAAACACCATATATTTT. Amino acid sequence: CAITEGINLNTIYF.

The V and J genes are TRBV4-3 and TRBJ2-2; TRBD1 matches at 8 bases. The CDR3 covers 17 residues. Germline CDR1 and CDR2: LGHNA and YSLEER. J lost 5 bases, V lost 0 bases, and 8 bases had no gene match. DNA for the CDR3: TGCGCCAGCAGCCAAGACCCGACAGGGGATCAGACCGGGGAGCTGTTTTTT. This codes for CASSQDPTGDQTGELFF.

This clone was counted between two and nine times. The chain couples TRBV14 to TRBJ2-7; 7 bases align to TRBD1. In germline, CDR1 is SGHDN, CDR2 FVKESK. V trimming: 3 bases; J trimming: 2 bases; junction bases outside the gene matches: 13. The CDR3 has 17 amino acids. CDR3 in amino acids: CASSHTPYTGDTYEQYF. Here the CDR3 DNA reads TGTGCCAGCAGCCACACCCCTTACACAGGGGACACCTACGAGCAGTACTTC.

The chain is built from TRBV5-1 and TRBJ1-3; maybe TRBD1 (5 bases). Per germline, CDR1 SGHRS and CDR2 YFSETQ. The CDR3 extends over 15 amino acids. V was trimmed by 4 bases and J by 0 bases, leaving 11 bases between them. Here the CDR3 DNA reads TGCGCCAGCAGCCGGGGGGAGAGCTCTGGAAACACCATATATTTT. This codes for CASSRGESSGNTIYF. Combining the CDR3 with reference TRBV5-1 and TRBJ1-3 gives the whole variable domain KAGVTQTPRYLIKTRGQQVTLSCSPISGHRSVSWYQQTPGQGLQFLFEYFSETQRNKGNFPGRFSGRQFSNSRSEMNVSTLELGDSALYLCASSRGESSGNTIYFGEGSWLTVV.

The J gene is TRBJ2-5, the V gene TRBV18; D unclear. Germline V CDR1 and CDR2: KGHSH, LQKENI. The CDR3 loop spans 13 amino acids. Trimming took 2 bases from V and 4 from J, leaving 8 bases between them. The CDR3 reads CASSPLPGETQYF. The CDR3 DNA sequence: TGTGCCAGCTCACCATTGCCCGGAGAGACCCAGTACTTC.

This clone occurred a few times. This chain links TRBV6-2 or TRBV6-3 with TRBJ2-7; no clear D. The CDR3 extends over 11 amino acids. With 7 bases removed from V and 4 bases from J, the gap between germline ends came to 8 bases. CDR1 MNHEY and CDR2 SVGEGT come from the germline V gene. The chain's CDR3 is CASIYNYEQYF. The CDR3 DNA reads TGTGCCAGCATTTATAATTACGAGCAGTACTTC.

V usage is TRBV7-2 and J usage is TRBJ1-3, with D maybe TRBD1 (5 bases). The CDR3 covers 15 residues. Germline CDR1 is SGHTA and CDR2 is FQGNSA. With 3 bases removed from V and 3 bases from J, the gap between germline ends came to 12 bases. The DNA of the CDR3 is TGTGCCAGCAGCTTCCGCTGGGGGGGTGGAAACACCATATATTTT. This translates into CASSFRWGGGNTIYF. Supplemented by reference TRBV7-2 and TRBJ1-3, the full variable domain reads GAGVSQSPSNKVTEKGKDVELRCDPISGHTALYWYRQSLGQGLEFLIYFQGNSAPDKSGLPSDRFSAERTGGSVSTLTIQRTQQEDSAVYLCASSFRWGGGNTIYFGEGSWLTVV.

This clone appeared a single time. The genes are TRBV15 and TRBJ2-1, with D possibly matching TRBD2 (6 bases). CDR3 length: 15 amino acids. Trimming stripped 0 bases from V and 8 bases from J, with 14 bases between. Germline V gene data show CDR1 as LNHNV and CDR2 as YYDKDF (reference sequence). CDR3 nucleotides: TGTGCCACCAGCAGAGATCTAGCAGGCGGGGATGAGCAGTTCTTC. Translating gives CATSRDLAGGDEQFF.

The rearrangement joins TRBV9 to TRBJ1-1; D is uncertain. V lost 4 bases to trimming and J lost 0 bases, with 16 bases between them. Germline CDR1 is SGDLS and CDR2 is YYNGEE. The CDR3 consists of 16 residues. The CDR3 nucleotides read TGTGCCAGCAGCCCCCGTACCCGAGGGATGAACACTGAAGCTTTCTTT. It codes for CASSPRTRGMNTEAFF. Supplemented by reference TRBV9 and TRBJ1-1, the full variable domain reads DSGVTQTPKHLITATGQRVTLRCSPRSGDLSVYWYQQSLDQGLQFLIQYYNGEERAKGNILERFSAQQFPDLHSELNLSSLELGDSALYFCASSPRTRGMNTEAFFGQGTRLTVV.

This clone was seen only a few times. The chain links TRBV19 to TRBJ1-2, with 8 bases that match TRBD1. CDR1 LNHDA and CDR2 SQIVND come from the germline V gene (reference sequence). Trimming took 3 bases from V and 7 from J; bases not matched to a gene: 16. This CDR3 contains 17 residues. CDR3 coding DNA: TGTGCCAGTAGTATCCCGCTCGGACAGGGAAGTTCGGCTGGCTACACCTTC. This gives the protein CASSIPLGQGSSAGYTF. Supplemented by reference TRBV19 and TRBJ1-2, the full variable domain reads DGGITQSPKYLFRKEGQNVTLSCEQNLNHDAMYWYRQDPGQGLRLIYYSQIVNDFQKGDIAEGYSVSREKKESFPLTVTSAQKNPTAFYLCASSIPLGQGSSAGYTFGSGTRLTVV.

CDR3 bases: TGTGCCAGCAGCCCATCAGGAGGCAGGGAGGGTGGCTACACCTTC. Translating it yields CASSPSGGREGGYTF. The genes are TRBV7-6 and TRBJ1-2, with D perhaps TRBD1 (5 bases). From germline, CDR1 is SGHVS and CDR2 FNYEAQ. The CDR3 has 15 amino acids. Trimming took off 5 bases at V and 7 bases at J, with 20 bases between the two ends.

The chain couples TRBV5-4 to TRBJ2-7; TRBD1 matches at 8 bases. Trimming took 2 bases from V and 6 from J; bases not matched to a gene: 7. This CDR3 spans 14 amino acids. Looked up from germline, CDR1 is SGHNT and CDR2 is YYREEE (reference sequence). DNA of the CDR3: TGTGCCAGCAGCTTAAAGGGGACAGGAGGCGAGCAGTACTTC. It encodes CASSLKGTGGEQYF.

The V gene is TRBV27, the J gene TRBJ2-1; D unresolved. V was cut by 5 bases and J by 8 bases, with 7 bases left in between. The germline V gene encodes CDR1 MNHEY and CDR2 SMNVEV (reference sequence). There are 11 residues in the CDR3. The CDR3 spells CASSPQDEQFF. The CDR3 DNA reads TGTGCCAGCAGTCCCCAGGATGAGCAGTTCTTC.